What follows is one TCR beta chain and its context. Its antigen is unknown. No base quality values were provided; no much bigger clone lies one nucleotide off. This record belongs to a study of blood T cell repertoires in COVID-19 (TCRdb year 2020). General notes on the study: Collaborator samples came from the United States, Italy and Spain and covered acute and convalescent phases of COVID-19. The material from the prospective study consisted of cDNA or gDNA derived from T cells, B-cell-depleted T cells, or PBMCs. The dataset comprised deeply sampled blood TCRbeta repertoires from subjects exposed to, actively infected with, or recovered from COVID-19. The repertoires were made available in a free public database intended to serve as a resource for research on the immune response to SARS-CoV-2. Samples were obtained from the ongoing ImmuneRACE study (first 160 participants) and from 950 to 1,500 subjects provided by 6 global collaborators. The sample metadata nearly always contained a de-identified subject ID, COVID-19 status, age in years and sex. HLA class I and class II types, where available, came from metadata supplied by the sample provider rather than from assay-based typing. Summary of the overall study and its limitations: How much clinical and demographic metadata was included differed by source and by participant, and the metadata was provided uncurated.

TCRbeta CDR3 regions were amplified from genomic DNA using the immunoSEQ Assay, a bias-controlled multiplex PCR. The authors' analysis ran thus. The number of nucleated cells in each sample was estimated by amplification of reference gene primers within the assay. Sequence reads were collapsed and filtered to measure the absolute abundance of every unique TCRbeta CDR3 rearrangement. For each sample, productive Simpson clonality was calculated as the square root of Simpson's diversity index across productive rearrangements. TCRdb limited this immuneACCESS table to in-frame rearrangements with V and J called. A share of clones is missing; checked studies link under half to unresolved V genes, and the rest is unexplained. That table gives V, J and clone size, and the DNA gave D and trimming. The sample table lists 190,000 or so clones, 78% of them with a count of one. Jointly, the top ten make up roughly 2.8% of the sample.

The collaborating institutions used their own protocols to collect whole blood in K2EDTA tubes. For TCRbeta analysis, collaborator samples were shipped as frozen whole blood, as isolated PBMCs, or as DNA extracted from either sample type. The CDR3 runs 16 amino acids, cysteine and phenylalanine included. Only the CDR3 portion is preserved as DNA: 48 bases, with reading frame beginning at the first base. Ends trimmed: V by 2 bases, J by 6 bases; bases unmatched to a gene: 8. The germline V gene specifies MNHEY as CDR1 and SVGEGT as CDR2. Rearrangement joined TRBV6-2 or TRBV6-3 to TRBJ2-7, with 12 bases matching TRBD2. Sequencing used peripheral blood. The sequence came from a woman older than 75 with active or convalescent COVID-19. The CDR3 loop reads CASSYRPSGGAVEQYF. The bases are TGTGCCAGCAGTTACCGCCCTAGCGGGGGGGCTGTCGAGCAGTACTTC.